This TCR beta chain was sequenced in a study of blood T cell repertoires in COVID-19. Background on the study: In each case, the material was cDNA or gDNA derived from T cells, B-cell-depleted T cells, or PBMCs.

Trimming removed 5 bases from V and 8 bases from J; junction bases left unmatched: 11. Germline loops: CDR1 SNHLY, CDR2 FYNNEI. CDR3 length equals 15 residues. Enrolment of Seattle patients took place during active infection, and they were followed longitudinally. In the authors' methods: Amplifying reference gene primers gave estimates of nucleated cell counts. The data were produced by immunoSEQ multiplex PCR, yet TCRdb's version contains in-frame clones alone and is incomplete. The V and J calls and clone size are taken from that table; D and trimming were inferred from the DNA. The table records about 130,000 clones, more than 85% of them present only once.

The V and J genes are TRBV2 and TRBJ2-1, with TRBD2 identical over 8 bases. The receptor was isolated from a man aged 50-59 years with COVID-19, enrolled during active disease. Specimen: peripheral blood. The CDR3 region has the DNA TGTGCCAGCAGTCGAATGGGGCTAGCGGGCGATGAGCAGTTCTTC. This translates into CASSRMGLAGDEQFF.